This TCR beta chain is drawn from a study of blood T cell repertoires in COVID-19. Whole-study context: The United States, Italy and Spain were the sources of the acute and convalescent COVID-19 samples.

The assay was immunoSEQ multiplex PCR, and TCRdb's table has in-frame clones only and misses some. The sample has around 56,000 clones, under 85% seen once. V was pared by 3 bases and J by 8 bases, with 8 bases between. The CDR3 contains 13 residues. Germline-derived CDR1 and CDR2 are LNHDA and SQIVND (reference sequence). This chain connects TRBV19 to TRBJ1-6; D gene unclear. This receptor was identified in a man aged 55 to 70 with acute or convalescent COVID-19. The sample taken for sequencing was peripheral blood. The CDR3 region has the DNA TGTGCCAGTAGTATCATCCAGGATTCACCCCTCCACTTT. Translated: CASSIIQDSPLHF.